The 19 T cell receptor beta chains below were found in one sample sequenced in a study of T cells in Graves' hyperthyroidism and ophthalmopathy. Researchers amplified the TCR beta CDR3 regions from RNA transcripts. HTBI primers were employed in a first-round RT-PCR of the TCR CDR3. One entry per CDR3 protein results from TCRdb running MiXCR on the multiplex PCR reads. The top ten clones hold 40% to 50% of a sample with more than 450,000 distinct CDR3 sequences, less than 20% of them seen once. The specimen sequenced was blood. The receptors were gathered from a man aged 35-49 years with Graves' ophthalmopathy.

Many counts were recorded for this clonotype. V is TRBV3-1 and J is TRBJ2-5; D might be TRBD2 (6 bases). V dropped 3 bases and J dropped 6 bases, with 11 bases sitting between them. Germline CDR1 LGHDT, CDR2 YNNKEL (reference sequence). This CDR3 comprises 13 residues. This CDR3 is CASSHKGRKTQYF. DNA of the CDR3: TGTGCCAGCAGCCACAAAGGGAGGAAGACCCAGTACTTC.

This clonotype was counted many times. V usage is TRBV30 and J usage is TRBJ1-2, with a tentative D call TRBD1 (6 bases). V was trimmed by 5 bases and J by 2 bases, leaving 9 bases between them. The CDR3 covers 12 residues. Germline V gene lookup returns CDR1 GTSNPN and CDR2 SVGIG (reference sequence). Here the CDR3 reads CAWDRTNYGYTF. The CDR3 DNA is TGTGCCTGGGACAGGACAAACTATGGCTACACCTTC. Full variable domain (rest looked up from reference TRBV30 and TRBJ1-2): SQTIHQWPATLVQPVGSPLSLECTVEGTSNPNLYWYRQAAGRGLQLLFYSVGIGQISSEVPQNLSASRPQDRQFILSSKKLLLSDSGFYLCAWDRTNYGYTFGSGTRLTVV.

In its sample, this clonotype was seen a few times. V gene TRBV27 combines with J gene TRBJ2-5; a weak D match, TRBD1 (5 bases). The length of the CDR3 is 12 residues. Germline V lookup: CDR1 MNHEY, CDR2 SMNVEV (reference sequence). Trimming cost V 8 bases and J 5 bases, with 12 bases left between them. The CDR3 DNA sequence: TGTGCCAGCGGGGCCCTTAGGGAGACCCAGTACTTC. Translated: CASGALRETQYF.

This clonotype was seen only a few times. The genes are TRBV29-1 and TRBJ2-2; D may be TRBD1 (7 bases). This CDR3 is built from 15 residues. The V end lost 2 bases, the J end lost 4 bases, and 14 bases lay between the germline ends. From germline, CDR1 is SQVTM and CDR2 ANQGSEA. The CDR3 DNA sequence: TGCAGCGTTGAAAAACGCAGGGGGGCCACCGGGGAGCTGTTTTTT. This codes for CSVEKRRGATGELFF.

The V and J genes are TRBV20-1 and TRBJ2-3, with 14 nucleotides matching TRBD2. The ends lost 6 bases at V and 1 base at J; junction bases unmatched: 6. The CDR3 totals 16 residues. CDR1 DFQATT and CDR2 SNEGSKA come from the germline V gene (reference sequence). In nucleotides, the CDR3 is TGCAGTGCCCCGAGACTAGCGGGGGGGGGCACAGATACGCAGTATTTT. Its protein is CSAPRLAGGGTDTQYF.

This clonotype was found once. The germline gene is not matched at one end of the junction; a read error may be the cause. The chain has TRBV6-2 or TRBV6-3 and TRBJ2-3; the match to TRBD2 covers 9 bases. The length of the CDR3 is 15 residues. Germline V gene lookup returns CDR1 MNHEY and CDR2 SVGEGT. The DNA for the CDR3 is TGTGCCAGCAGTTACCGGCGGGGGGGCACAGATGCGCAGTATTTT. It translates to CASSYRRGGTDAQYF.

The chain combines TRBV19 with TRBJ1-5; TRBD1 agrees at 9 bases. With 0 bases clipped from V and 6 bases from J, the junction kept 3 bases outside the gene matches. Germline-derived CDR1 and CDR2 are LNHDA and SQIVND (reference sequence). The CDR3 spans 15 residues. CDR3 sequence: CASSIEGQGTQPQHF. The DNA for the CDR3 is TGTGCCAGTAGTATAGAGGGACAGGGTACTCAGCCCCAGCATTTT.

The V gene is TRBV2, the J gene TRBJ2-2; D possibly uses TRBD1 or TRBD2 (6 bases each). There are 15 residues in the CDR3. The germline V gene has CDR1 SNHLY and CDR2 FYNNEI. V lost 4 bases to trimming and J lost 6 bases, with 15 bases between them. The DNA for the CDR3 is TGTGCCAGCAGTGTAGGGGGGTTGAGCGCCGGGGAGCTGTTTTTT. It yields the protein CASSVGGLSAGELFF.

This clonotype was found many times. A junction end diverges from the germline sequence, so it may reflect a read error. This chain joins TRBV7-2 and TRBJ2-1; 9 bases fit TRBD1. The germline V gene encodes CDR1 SGHTA and CDR2 FQGNSA. The CDR3 contains 16 residues. The CDR3 loop is CASSWLPGQGYYEQFF. CDR3 DNA sequence: TGTGCCAGCAGCTGGCTACCGGGACAGGGCTACTATGAGCAGTTCTTC.

The CDR3 region has the DNA TGTGCCAGCAGCTCCGGGACAGGGGCTGACTATGGCTACACCTTC. Protein product: CASSSGTGADYGYTF. The V call is TRBV7-9, the J call TRBJ1-2; 10 bases agree with TRBD1. Germline assignment: CDR1 SEHNR and CDR2 FQNEAQ (reference sequence). V lost 4 bases, J lost 3 bases, and 5 bases stayed unmatched. The CDR3 length is 15 residues.

This clonotype appeared a few times. The chain joins TRBV5-6 to TRBJ1-1; D not certain. Germline V gene lookup returns CDR1 SGHDT and CDR2 YYEEEE. The CDR3 totals 13 residues. Trimming left V 4 bases short and J 1 base short, with 8 bases between. CDR3 nucleotide sequence: TGTGCCAGCAGCCCATACACGAACACTGAAGCTTTCTTT. Residues: CASSPYTNTEAFF.

Ten or more counts support this clonotype. V gene TRBV11-2 combines with J gene TRBJ1-1; a possible D gene is TRBD1 (6 bases). This CDR3 comprises 13 residues. V was clipped by 5 bases and J by 0 bases, with 7 bases between them. Germline loops: CDR1 SGHAT, CDR2 FQNNGV. The CDR3 nucleotides read TGTGCCAGCAGCGGACAGCTGAACACTGAAGCTTTCTTT. Protein: CASSGQLNTEAFF.

The chain is built from TRBV10-3 and TRBJ2-3; D not certain. V was trimmed by 3 bases and J by 3 bases, leaving 13 bases between them. CDR3 length: 15 residues. In germline, CDR1 is ENHRY, CDR2 SYGVKD. The CDR3 protein is CAISDDPPATDTQYF. The CDR3 DNA reads TGTGCCATCAGTGACGACCCACCGGCAACAGATACGCAGTATTTT.

The chain recombines TRBV5-1 with TRBJ2-1; 16 bases agree with TRBD2. Germline loops: CDR1 SGHRS, CDR2 YFSETQ. The CDR3 runs 15 residues. J gave up 9 bases and V 4 bases, and 4 bases lay outside the gene matches. The DNA of the CDR3 is TGCGCCAGCAGCCCAGGGACTAGCGGGGGGGGTGAGCAGTTCTTC. This gives the protein CASSPGTSGGGEQFF.

In this sample, this clonotype turned up many times. This chain links TRBV20-1 with TRBJ2-1; no clear D. V lost 3 bases and J 5 bases, leaving 2 bases between the germline ends. CDR1 DFQATT and CDR2 SNEGSKA come from the germline V gene (reference sequence). The CDR3 runs to 10 residues. CDR3 region: CSASDNEQFF. The CDR3 bases are TGCAGTGCTAGCGACAATGAGCAGTTCTTC.

The V and J genes are TRBV5-1 and TRBJ2-1; possible D gene TRBD1, 5 bases. The CDR3 covers 15 residues. Trimming took off 3 bases at V and 5 bases at J, with 15 bases between the two ends. The V gene's germline CDR1 is SGHRS and CDR2 YFSETQ. The CDR3, as DNA: TGCGCCAGCAGCTCAGGGCCGTCAAGGGACAATGAGCAGTTCTTC. This translates into CASSSGPSRDNEQFF.

As for this clonotype: This may be a read error, as it is one base from a much larger clone. The CDR3 is CAWGRGADEKLFF. The CDR3 bases are TGTGCCTGGGGAAGGGGGGCTGATGAAAAACTGTTTTTT. The rearrangement uses TRBV30 and TRBJ1-4; TRBD1 might be the D (6 bases). Between the trimmed V and J ends, which lost 5 bases and 6 bases, there was a span of 13 bases. The CDR3 spans 13 residues. Germline CDR1 and CDR2: GTSNPN and SVGIG (reference sequence).

This clonotype came up a few times. The chain uses TRBV19 and TRBJ2-7, with D maybe TRBD2 (5 bases). Germline V gene lookup returns CDR1 LNHDA and CDR2 SQIVND (reference sequence). This CDR3 comprises 13 residues. V gave up 6 bases and J gave up 2 bases, with 11 bases separating them. The CDR3 DNA follows: TGTGCCAGTAGAACGACGGGGACCTACGAGCAGTACTTC. This translates into CASRTTGTYEQYF.

This clonotype was recorded at least ten times. The V and J genes are TRBV3-1 and TRBJ2-7, with TRBD2 identical over 8 bases. V lost 0 bases, J lost 5 bases, and 3 bases stayed unmatched. Germline V lookup: CDR1 LGHDT, CDR2 YNNKEL (reference sequence). The CDR3 spans 14 residues. This chain's CDR3 is CASSQDPGRDEQYF. The CDR3 DNA is TGTGCCAGCAGCCAAGATCCCGGGAGGGACGAGCAGTACTTC.